Listed below are T cell receptor beta chains from one sample, sequenced in a study of T cells after yellow fever vaccination. TCRdb fed the 5' RACE reads into MiXCR, producing one record per CDR3 protein. This repertoire shows 4,000 to 5,000 distinct CDR3 sequences, under 8.5% found once; its top ten account for about 70%. The sequencing used PBMCs, either bulk or a sorted T-cell subset (CD4+, CD8+, memory, or dextramer-sorted; not recorded which), collected more than 40 days after the first yellow fever vaccination. These receptors were collected from a man aged 18 to 29 who received the YFV17D yellow fever vaccine. Both conserved end residues are trimmed from each CDR3. D genes are given only for firm matches.

V gene	J gene	CDR3 length	D gene	CDR3 protein
TRBV7-2	TRBJ2-2	13	-	ASSLGRGRSGELF
TRBV6-2/TRBV6-3	TRBJ2-2	11	TRBD2	ASSSGDTGELF
TRBV6-1	TRBJ2-6	12	-	ASSAGPSANVLT
TRBV3-1	TRBJ2-7	11	TRBD1	ASSHRTGGEQY
TRBV7-3	TRBJ2-5	12	-	ASSLDPIQETQY
TRBV6-2/TRBV6-3	TRBJ2-7	12	TRBD2	ASSSLAGVYEQY
TRBV4-3	TRBJ2-5	13	-	ASSQDQAVRVTQY
TRBV6-1	TRBJ2-2	14	-	ASSPRAGWNTGELF
TRBV4-3	TRBJ1-2	11	-	ASSQGYNYGYT
TRBV5-4	TRBJ1-2	12	TRBD1	ASSLGQGSYGYT
TRBV7-9	TRBJ1-4	15	-	ASTYQNLAGRNEKLF
TRBV7-3	TRBJ2-2	14	-	ASSRGPAGNTGELF
TRBV19	TRBJ2-3	16	TRBD1	ASSMFPIRQGSTDTQY
TRBV6-2/TRBV6-3	TRBJ2-7	12	TRBD1	ASSQGTVSYEQY
TRBV10-3	TRBJ2-1	12	-	AISPGRRYNEQF
TRBV6-5	TRBJ2-5	15	-	ASSYKEANSGQETQY
TRBV10-3	TRBJ2-3	12	-	ATTTELGTDTQY
TRBV12-3/TRBV12-4	TRBJ1-2	15	-	ASSLNLYRPANYGYT
TRBV30	TRBJ2-5	11	TRBD1	AWGTGGRETQY
TRBV6-1	TRBJ2-7	12	TRBD1	ASSAGQAAYEQY
TRBV4-1	TRBJ2-1	11	-	ASSQDQPTKQF
TRBV6-2/TRBV6-3	TRBJ1-5	12	-	ASRSLQVKQPHH
TRBV6-2/TRBV6-3	TRBJ1-1	12	-	ASSSTGANTEAF
TRBV11-3	TRBJ1-6	12	TRBD1	ASSLGTGGSPLH
TRBV6-5	TRBJ2-2	17	TRBD2	ASSYSRLAGAQRSGELF
TRBV9	TRBJ2-5	11	-	ASSGQSEETQY
TRBV29-1	TRBJ2-1	9	-	SVGGWVGQF
TRBV6-2/TRBV6-3	TRBJ2-3	10	TRBD1	ASQGAADTQY